Given below is one T cell receptor beta chain in context. The antigen is undetermined. CDR3 size: 11 residues. Germline loops: CDR1 SNHLY, CDR2 FYNNEI. With 10 bases clipped from V and 7 bases from J, the junction kept 3 bases outside the gene matches. These data originate in a study of T cells in narcolepsy. Study conclusions and caveats: Healthy controls reportedly lacked the autoreactive clonotypes serially found in patients' blood. Autoreactive clone sequences were missing from some blood memory CD4+ repertoires. Comparing one patient's CSF and blood CD4+ clonotypes highlighted HCRT- and TRIB2-specific autoreactive clonotypes.

Sequencing used immunoSEQ multiplex PCR; TCRdb keeps in-frame clones, though not all of them. The data show approximately 35,000 clones, approximately 90% seen once. The chain has TRBV2 and TRBJ2-4; 8 bases are a match to TRBD1. The receptor was isolated from a human donor with narcolepsy. Sequenced sample: CD45RA- memory CD4+ T cells from PBMCs. CDR3 nucleotide sequence: TGTGCCACTTACAGGGGGAACATTCAGTACTTC. Translation: CATYRGNIQYF.